This entry describes one T cell receptor beta chain. The antigen is undetermined. Trimming removed 3 bases from V and 7 bases from J; junction bases left unmatched: 9. The germline V gene has CDR1 KGHSH and CDR2 LQKENI. The CDR3 spans 16 residues. This entry is derived from a study of cytomegalovirus exposure and HLA in healthy donors. Looking at the study overall: Among about 179 million T cells, an earlier analysis found around 100 million unique TCR beta sequences.

Findings and limits, study-wide: Later analysis reportedly placed an Asian-associated ancestry cluster below the roughly 700-donor mean in N-insertions. Presence/absence analyses assumed roughly uniform sequencing depth across donors. Evidence from a later analysis indicated that most CMV-associated TCR beta chains looked HLA-restricted.

The PCR made use of 60 Vbeta and 13 Jbeta primers. Assay: immunoSEQ multiplex PCR; the TCRdb copy retains only in-frame clones and omits some. The data show around 120,000 clones, 70% to 80% seen once. This chain joins TRBV18 and TRBJ2-1, with 10 nucleotides matching TRBD2. The source material was PBMCs. The clonotype originates from a woman aged 45-65 years in good health and CMV-seropositive. In DNA, the CDR3 is TGTGCCAGCTCACCTCTCATAGCGGGAGGTTCTAATGAGCAGTTCTTC. Residues: CASSPLIAGGSNEQFF.